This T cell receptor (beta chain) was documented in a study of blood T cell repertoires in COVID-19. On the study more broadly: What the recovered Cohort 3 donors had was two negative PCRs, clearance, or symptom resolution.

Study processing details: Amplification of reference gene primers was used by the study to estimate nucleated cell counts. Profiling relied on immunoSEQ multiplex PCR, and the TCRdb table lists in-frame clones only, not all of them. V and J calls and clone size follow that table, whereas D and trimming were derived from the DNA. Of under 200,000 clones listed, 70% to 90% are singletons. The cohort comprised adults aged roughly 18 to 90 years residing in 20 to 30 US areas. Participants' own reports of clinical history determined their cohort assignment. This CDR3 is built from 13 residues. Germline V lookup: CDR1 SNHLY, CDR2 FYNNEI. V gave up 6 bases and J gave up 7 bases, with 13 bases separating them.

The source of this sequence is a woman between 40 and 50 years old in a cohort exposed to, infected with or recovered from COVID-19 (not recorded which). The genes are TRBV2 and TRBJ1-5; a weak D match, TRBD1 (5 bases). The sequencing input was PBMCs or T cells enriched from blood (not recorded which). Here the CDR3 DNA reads TGTGCCAGCAGGGGTCAGGGATTACAGCCCCAGCATTTT. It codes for CASRGQGLQPQHF.